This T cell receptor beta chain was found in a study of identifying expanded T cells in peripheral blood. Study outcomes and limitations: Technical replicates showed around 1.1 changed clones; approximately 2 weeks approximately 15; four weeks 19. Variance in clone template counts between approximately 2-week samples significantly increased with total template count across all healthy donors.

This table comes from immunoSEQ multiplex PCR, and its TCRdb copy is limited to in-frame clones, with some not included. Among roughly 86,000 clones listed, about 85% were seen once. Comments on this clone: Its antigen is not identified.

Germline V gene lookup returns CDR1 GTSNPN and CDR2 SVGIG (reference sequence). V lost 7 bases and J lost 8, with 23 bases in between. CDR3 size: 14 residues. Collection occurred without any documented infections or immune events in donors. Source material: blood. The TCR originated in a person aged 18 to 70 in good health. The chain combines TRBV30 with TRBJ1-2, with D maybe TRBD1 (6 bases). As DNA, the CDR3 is TGTGCCTCCCGAGTCGGGCAGGGGAGAGGCGGCTACACCTTC. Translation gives CASRVGQGRGGYTF.